Following are 16 T cell receptor beta chains from one sample sequenced in a study of cytotoxic CD8 clonotypes in ibrutinib-treated CLL. TCRdb's table, derived via immunoSEQ multiplex PCR, lists solely in-frame clones and lacks some. The sample yields about 9,200 clones, 60% to 65% seen once. Sequences were derived from PBMCs, sampled before ibrutinib treatment. The origin of the receptors is a human donor with chronic lymphocytic leukemia.

The chain is built from TRBV7-2 and TRBJ2-7; TRBD2 aligns across 12 bases. CDR1 and CDR2 from the germline V gene are SGHTA and FQGNSA. The CDR3 totals 15 residues. J gave up 2 bases and V 5 bases, and 4 bases lay outside the gene matches. The chain's CDR3 is CASSGRTSGAYEQYF. The DNA for the CDR3 is TGTGCCAGCAGCGGTCGGACTAGCGGGGCCTACGAGCAGTACTTC.

This clone was counted once. V usage is TRBV21-1 and J usage is TRBJ2-3; TRBD2, the D gene given by the table, was not confirmed from the DNA. TRBV21-1 is a listed pseudogene. The CDR3 runs to 17 residues. The CDR3 nucleotides are TGTGCCAGCTTACGGGGGGGCTACCTTTTTAGCACAGATACGCAGTATTTT. This encodes CASLRGGYLFSTDTQYF.

For the CDR3, the DNA is TGTGCCAGCAGCCCAGGCCAGGGCGCAGGAGGGCGTGAGACCCAGTACTTC. Translation: CASSPGQGAGGRETQYF. This chain uses TRBV7-2 with TRBJ2-5; D might be TRBD2 (6 bases). The germline V gene has CDR1 SGHTA and CDR2 FQGNSA. Trimming removed 5 bases from V and 5 bases from J, with 24 bases in between. The CDR3 covers 17 residues.

This rearrangement joins TRBV18 to TRBJ1-2, with 8 bases that match TRBD1. The CDR3 covers 16 residues. Germline V gives CDR1 KGHSH, CDR2 LQKENI. V lost 1 base, J lost 4 bases, and 8 bases stayed unmatched. As DNA, the CDR3 is TGTGCCAGCTCACCACGACCGACACAGGGGGTCTATGGCTACACCTTC. The encoded protein is CASSPRPTQGVYGYTF.

This sequence joins TRBV5-1 and TRBJ2-3; 9 positions match TRBD1. Germline V CDR1 and CDR2: SGHRS, YFSETQ. Trimming cost V 0 bases and J 4 bases; bases outside gene matches: 6. This CDR3 has 16 amino acids. CDR3 sequence: CASSLVGQGSPDTQYF. The CDR3, as DNA: TGCGCCAGCAGCTTGGTTGGACAGGGGTCTCCAGATACGCAGTATTTT.

The chain joins TRBV6-1 to TRBJ1-4, with D perhaps matching TRBD1 (5 bases). Germline V lookup: CDR1 MNHNS, CDR2 SASEGT. The CDR3 runs to 14 residues. Deletions cut 0 bases from V and 7 bases from J, with 9 bases between. CDR3 coding DNA: TGTGCCAGCAGTGAAGCTTGGGGGGGTGAAAAACTGTTTTTT. It yields the protein CASSEAWGGEKLFF.

The table lists this clone with a count of one. This rearrangement joins TRBV27 to TRBJ1-2; D is uncertain. The V end was cut by 5 bases, the J end by 0 bases, with 13 bases between. The CDR3 is 15 amino acids. CDR1 and CDR2 (germline): MNHEY, SMNVEV (reference sequence). The CDR3 DNA sequence: TGTGCCAGCAGTCATGACAATTCGCCTAACTATGGCTACACCTTC. Amino acid sequence: CASSHDNSPNYGYTF.

This sequence joins TRBV13 and TRBJ2-1; possible D gene TRBD2, 6 bases. V was pared by 6 bases and J by 7 bases, with 10 bases between. The CDR3 has 12 residues. Germline values: CDR1 PRHDT, CDR2 FYEKMQ (reference sequence). The CDR3 DNA reads as TGTGCCAGCAGGGACTATAGGAATGAGCAGTTCTTC. Encoded protein: CASRDYRNEQFF. Combining the CDR3 with reference TRBV13 and TRBJ2-1 gives the whole variable domain AAGVIQSPRHLIKEKRETATLKCYPIPRHDTVYWYQQGPGQDPQFLISFYEKMQSDKGSIPDRFSAQQFSDYHSELNMSSLELGDSALYFCASRDYRNEQFFGPGTRLTVL.

The rearrangement joins TRBV9 to TRBJ2-2; no definite D call. Trimming took 0 bases from V and 7 from J, leaving 7 bases between them. CDR1 SGDLS and CDR2 YYNGEE come from the germline V gene. The CDR3 runs to 13 residues. CDR3 loop: CASSVDLGGELFF. The CDR3 DNA sequence: TGTGCCAGCAGCGTAGACCTAGGCGGGGAGCTGTTTTTT.

The V and J genes are TRBV16 and TRBJ1-5; 7 bases fit TRBD1. V shed 4 bases, J shed 7 bases, and the junction held 7 bases outside the gene matches. Looked up from germline, CDR1 is KGHSY and CDR2 is FQNENV. This CDR3 has 14 residues. The CDR3 DNA reads as TGTGCCAGCAGCCGTACAGGGGATGGACAGCCCCAGCATTTT. This codes for CASSRTGDGQPQHF.

This chain uses TRBV18 with TRBJ2-2, with TRBD2 matching over 8 bases. In germline, CDR1 is KGHSH, CDR2 LQKENI. The CDR3 spans 16 residues. V gave up 2 bases and J gave up 5 bases; unmatched junction bases: 7. The CDR3 DNA reads TGTGCCAGCTCACCAATTGCGGGAGGAGAAACCGGGGAGCTGTTTTTT. Protein: CASSPIAGGETGELFF.

The chain carries TRBV2 and TRBJ2-1, with TRBD2 as a possible D gene (5 bases). V shed 6 bases and J shed 3 bases, with 9 bases lying between them. The CDR3 contains 13 residues. CDR1 and CDR2 (germline): SNHLY, FYNNEI. In DNA, the CDR3 is TGTGCCAGCAGCGTCGACTACTACAATGAGCAGTTCTTC. This codes for CASSVDYYNEQFF.

This chain connects TRBV2 to TRBJ2-6, with a weak D call TRBD2 (5 bases). The CDR3 is made up of 15 amino acids. V was cut by 7 bases and J by 0 bases, with 10 bases left in between. Germline V gene sequence: CDR1 SNHLY, CDR2 FYNNEI. The CDR3 spells CASTRGISGANVLTF. The DNA for the CDR3 is TGTGCCAGCACCCGAGGGATCTCTGGGGCCAACGTCCTGACTTTC.

This chain uses TRBV15 with TRBJ1-2, with D tentatively TRBD1 (5 bases). The ends were cut back, 1 base at V and 2 bases at J, with 11 bases in the middle. This CDR3 has 15 residues. Germline CDR1 LNHNV, CDR2 YYDKDF (reference sequence). This CDR3 reads CATSRVGGANYGYTF. For the CDR3, the DNA is TGTGCCACCAGCAGAGTTGGAGGGGCGAACTATGGCTACACCTTC.

This clone was seen a few times. V gene TRBV6-5 combines with J gene TRBJ1-1; D unclear. The CDR3 loop spans 14 amino acids. The V gene lost 0 bases and the J gene lost 1 base, with 6 bases spanning the gap. Germline CDR1 and CDR2: MNHEY and SVGAGI. Written as DNA, the CDR3 is TGTGCCAGCAGTTACTCAGGCGGGAACACTGAAGCTTTCTTT. Amino acids: CASSYSGGNTEAFF.

The chain joins TRBV10-3 to TRBJ2-7; D remains unclear. Trimming shortened V by 7 bases and J by 3 bases, and 10 bases separated the two germline ends. From germline, CDR1 is ENHRY and CDR2 SYGVKD. This CDR3 comprises 12 residues. The DNA for the CDR3 is TGTGCCATCAAAGCGAGTAGCTACGAGCAGTACTTC. Encoded protein: CAIKASSYEQYF.